This T cell receptor (beta chain) was captured by sequencing in a study of high-grade serous ovarian cancer treatment subgroups. For the study at large: Each sample yielded on average roughly 7,000 unique TCR beta rearrangements from around 15,000 reads.

Tumor tissue was taken before any definitive surgery or chemotherapy was given. The CDR3 loop spans 15 amino acids. Trimming took 2 bases from V and 4 from J, leaving 12 bases between them. Germline CDR1 and CDR2: LNHNV and YYDKDF (reference sequence). Broader study findings: Same-patient tumor repertoires overlapped at about 0.11 to 0.8; different patients barely overlapped. Repertoire analysis covered CDR3 alone, not CDR1 or CDR2. Without spatial data, bulk sequencing limits insight into HGSC tumor diversity.

A remark on this clone: Its antigen remains unidentified.

Using immunoSEQ multiplex PCR, the repertoire was profiled, and TCRdb retains in-frame clones only, with some absent. The table includes more than 2,000 clones, less than 80% detected once. The V and J genes are TRBV15 and TRBJ2-1; D is perhaps TRBD2 (6 bases). The sequenced material came from tumor tissue. This receptor was obtained from a human donor with high-grade serous ovarian cancer. Written as DNA, the CDR3 is TGTGCCACCAGCAGATCGGGACTGGAATACAATGAGCAGTTCTTC. Translating it yields CATSRSGLEYNEQFF. Full variable domain (rest looked up from reference TRBV15 and TRBJ2-1): DAMVIQNPRYQVTQFGKPVTLSCSQTLNHNVMYWYQQKSSQAPKLLFHYYDKDFNNEADTPDNFQSRRPNTSFCFLDIRSPGLGDTAMYLCATSRSGLEYNEQFFGPGTRLTVL.